The 3 T cell receptor beta chains given below trace back to one sample, sequenced in a study of beta chain features in type 1 diabetes. As every portion of the isolated RNA was reverse transcribed, the sequencing read expressed TCRB transcripts. Sequenced by immunoSEQ multiplex PCR; TCRdb stores in-frame clones only, minus some. This table has under 400,000 clones, roughly 12% appearing once. Sequenced: naive CD4+ T cells from blood. The receptor source for this set is a man in his late teens or twenties in good health.

Remarks on this clone: Relative to the germline gene, one junction end is altered; a read error may explain this. The V and J genes are TRBV7-2 and TRBJ2-7; 9 bases fit TRBD1. CDR1 is SGHTA, CDR2 FQGNSA, per germline. This CDR3 has 13 residues. CDR3 region: CASSLGGNWDRVF. Here the CDR3 DNA reads TGTGCCAGCAGCTTGGGAGGTAATTGGGACAGGGTCTTC. The whole variable domain, remainder taken from reference TRBV7-2 and TRBJ2-7, is GAGVSQSPSNKVTEKGKDVELRCDPISGHTALYWYRQSLGQGLEFLIYFQGNSAPDKSGLPSDRFSAERTGGSVSTLTIQRTQQEDSAVYLCASSLGGNWDRVFGPGTRLTVT.

This clone was recorded a few times. The genes are TRBV7-2 and TRBJ1-6, with D maybe TRBD1 (5 bases). The CDR3 is made up of 15 amino acids. Germline assignment: CDR1 SGHTA and CDR2 FQGNSA. V shed 5 bases and J shed 7 bases, with 15 bases lying between them. The chain's CDR3 is CASSATGVSNSPLHF. The CDR3 DNA reads TGTGCCAGCAGCGCAACAGGAGTTTCAAATTCACCCCTCCACTTT.

This clone was found a few times. This rearrangement joins TRBV28 to TRBJ2-5; 7 bases are a match to TRBD2. There are 15 residues in the CDR3. The trim removed 4 bases at V and 2 bases at J, leaving 7 bases unmatched. Germline CDR1 and CDR2: MDHEN and SYDVKM. CDR3 coding DNA: TGTGCCAGCAGTTCCCCCGGGGGGAAGCAAGAGACCCAGTACTTC. Amino acids: CASSSPGGKQETQYF.